Presented here are 28 T cell receptor beta chains from one specimen sequenced in a study of CD8+ T cells in alopecia areata listed by TCRdb under 2018. Library preparation was by the immunoSEQ multiplex PCR assay. To provide template for TCR sequencing, every sample had RNA extracted and reverse transcribed into cDNA. TCRdb re-hosts the immuneACCESS table, in-frame sequences only. Its copies lack some clones; in the studies checked, an unresolved V gene accounts for under half of them, and the cause for the rest is not known. The sample table records more than 95,000 clones; approximately 52% of these occur just once. 8.5% to 10% of the sample belongs to the ten largest clones. The sequenced material came from CD4+ T cells sorted from blood. The source of these receptors is a human donor in good health.

The CDR3 is CASSVSNTGELFF. The CDR3 nucleotides are TGTGCCAGCTCCGTCTCTAACACCGGGGAGCTGTTTTTT. This chain joins TRBV19 and TRBJ2-2; no firm D call. The V gene lost 9 bases and the J gene lost 2 bases, with 10 bases spanning the gap. The CDR3 extends over 13 amino acids. Germline V gene lookup returns CDR1 LNHDA and CDR2 SQIVND (reference sequence).

For this clone: With a far larger clone one base away, a read error is the likely cause. This chain uses TRBV6-1 with TRBJ2-3; 7 positions match TRBD2. Germline V CDR1 and CDR2: MNHNS, SASEGT. CDR3 size: 14 residues. The CDR3 nucleotides are TGTGTCAGCAGTCCGAGCGGGGGCACAGATACGCAGTATTTT. This encodes CVSSPSGGTDTQYF.

This clone has a handful of counts. The rearrangement joins TRBV18 to TRBJ2-5, with D unclear. Germline CDR1 is KGHSH and CDR2 is LQKENI. Trimming stripped 5 bases from V and 4 bases from J, with 11 bases between. This CDR3 is built from 13 residues. The CDR3 is CASSTVARETQYF. In DNA, the CDR3 is TGTGCCAGCTCAACAGTGGCCAGAGAGACCCAGTACTTC. The whole variable domain, remainder taken from reference TRBV18 and TRBJ2-5, is NAGVMQNPRHLVRRRGQEARLRCSPMKGHSHVYWYRQLPEEGLKFMVYLQKENIIDESGMPKERFSAEFPKEGPSILRIQQVVRGDSAAYFCASSTVARETQYFGPGTRLLVL.

V gene TRBV29-1 combines with J gene TRBJ1-2, with 9 bases fitting TRBD1. This CDR3 has 17 amino acids. Losses at the gene ends were 3 bases for V and 4 bases for J; bases not matched to a gene: 15. Germline loops: CDR1 SQVTM, CDR2 ANQGSEA. CDR3 protein: CSVDGQGRPEWGYGYTF. The DNA of the CDR3 is TGCAGCGTTGATGGACAGGGGCGCCCGGAGTGGGGCTATGGCTACACCTTC.

The chain joins TRBV29-1 to TRBJ2-5, with no clear D. Looked up from germline, CDR1 is SQVTM and CDR2 is ANQGSEA. The CDR3 runs 13 residues. V was clipped by 3 bases and J by 8 bases, with 16 bases between them. CDR3: CSVEVTGVTTQYF. The CDR3 DNA sequence: TGCAGCGTTGAGGTCACGGGTGTAACTACCCAGTACTTC. Looking up the rest from reference TRBV29-1 and TRBJ2-5 gives the full variable domain: SAVISQKPSRDICQRGTSLTIQCQVDSQVTMMFWYRQQPGQSLTLIATANQGSEATYESGFVIDKFPISRPNLTFSTLTVSNMSPEDSSIYLCSVEVTGVTTQYFGPGTRLLVL.

Worth noting for this clone: One end of the junction is discordant with germline, which a read error may explain. This sequence joins TRBV19 and TRBJ2-6; D uncertain. CDR1 and CDR2 (germline): LNHDA, SQIVND (reference sequence). CDR3 length: 13 residues. The CDR3 reads CASSMAGTNVLTF. The CDR3 DNA reads TGTGCCAGTAGTATGGCTGGGACCAACGTCCTGACTTTC.

This clone was found a few times. This rearrangement joins TRBV30 to TRBJ1-6; D is unresolved. Deletions cut 1 base from V and 0 bases from J, with 10 bases between. The CDR3 has 16 amino acids. CDR1 GTSNPN and CDR2 SVGIG come from the germline V gene (reference sequence). The CDR3 DNA reads TGTGCCTGGAGTGATGGTGAGGGCTCCTATAATTCACCCCTCCACTTT. This codes for CAWSDGEGSYNSPLHF.

The chain combines TRBV29-1 with TRBJ2-5; 11 bases are shared with TRBD2. The CDR3 contains 14 residues. The germline gives CDR1 SQVTM, CDR2 ANQGSEA. The V segment lost 6 bases and the J segment 2 bases; nucleotides outside the gene matches: 5. The CDR3 bases are TGCAGCGTAGCTGGGACTAGCGGACAAGAGACCCAGTACTTC. Protein product: CSVAGTSGQETQYF.

The chain joins TRBV6-1 to TRBJ1-6, with TRBD1 matching over 9 bases. The germline CDR1 and CDR2 sequences are MNHNS and SASEGT. The CDR3 has 15 residues. The junction had 3 bases not matched to a gene; V was cut back by 2 bases and J by 7 bases. CDR3 nucleotides: TGTGCCAGCAGTGAACTAGACAGGGGGAATTCACCCCTCCACTTT. The encoded protein is CASSELDRGNSPLHF.

Only a few counts were recorded for this clone. The chain uses TRBV4-3 and TRBJ2-1; possibly TRBD1 or TRBD2 for D (5 bases each). Deletions cut 5 bases from V and 0 bases from J, with 17 bases between. The V gene's germline CDR1 is LGHNA and CDR2 YSLEER. There are 17 residues in the CDR3. The CDR3 sequence: CASSKGTGPSSYNEQFF. The CDR3 coding sequence is TGCGCCAGCAGCAAAGGAACGGGGCCGAGCTCCTACAATGAGCAGTTCTTC.

The chain has TRBV5-4 and TRBJ2-3; D uncertain. The V gene lost 1 base and the J gene lost 4 bases, with 7 bases spanning the gap. This CDR3 is 13 amino acids long. Per the germline V gene, CDR1 is SGHNT and CDR2 is YYREEE (reference sequence). The CDR3 DNA is TGTGCCAGCAGCTTGTACGGCTCAGATACGCAGTATTTT. It is translated as CASSLYGSDTQYF. Full variable domain (rest looked up from reference TRBV5-4 and TRBJ2-3): ETGVTQSPTHLIKTRGQQVTLRCSSQSGHNTVSWYQQALGQGPQFIFQYYREEENGRGNFPPRFSGLQFPNYSSELNVNALELDDSALYLCASSLYGSDTQYFGPGTRLTVL.

The rearrangement uses TRBV13 and TRBJ2-7; perhaps D is TRBD1 or TRBD2 (5 bases each). Trimming shortened V by 5 bases and J by 3 bases, and 17 bases separated the two germline ends. This CDR3 is built from 15 residues. The V gene's germline CDR1 is PRHDT and CDR2 FYEKMQ (reference sequence). The CDR3 sequence: CASSTPRRGDYEQYF. CDR3 DNA: TGTGCCAGCAGCACCCCCCGGCGAGGGGACTACGAGCAGTACTTC.

The chain carries TRBV29-1 and TRBJ2-7, with 8 bases aligning to TRBD1. V gave up 1 base and J gave up 4 bases; unmatched junction bases: 9. From germline, CDR1 is SQVTM and CDR2 ANQGSEA. This CDR3 has 15 residues. DNA for the CDR3: TGCAGCGTTGAAGTAAACAGGGGGATGGAGTACGAGCAGTACTTC. Protein sequence: CSVEVNRGMEYEQYF.

This chain connects TRBV7-2 to TRBJ2-2, with D uncertain. Germline values: CDR1 SGHTA, CDR2 FQGNSA. This CDR3 contains 14 residues. Trimming shortened V by 5 bases and J by 2 bases, and 9 bases separated the two germline ends. For the CDR3, the DNA is TGTGCCAGCAGCCCCCGACACAACACCGGGGAGCTGTTTTTT. It yields the protein CASSPRHNTGELFF.

This chain connects TRBV29-1 to TRBJ2-7, with 7 bases aligning to TRBD1. There are 13 residues in the CDR3. Per germline, CDR1 SQVTM and CDR2 ANQGSEA. Losses at the gene ends were 7 bases for V and 7 bases for J; bases not matched to a gene: 13. CDR3 protein: CSAWDSPSGEQYF. DNA for the CDR3: TGCAGCGCCTGGGACAGTCCATCGGGAGAGCAGTACTTC.

The chain carries TRBV5-6 and TRBJ1-2; possibly TRBD1 for D (6 bases). Germline V gene lookup returns CDR1 SGHDT and CDR2 YYEEEE. Trimming cost V 1 base and J 4 bases, with 17 bases left between them. This CDR3 has 16 residues. CDR3 residues: CASSLQGYAQFYGYTF. Written as DNA, the CDR3 is TGTGCCAGCAGCTTGCAGGGGTACGCACAATTCTATGGCTACACCTTC.

V is TRBV7-2 and J is TRBJ2-5; the D call may be TRBD1 or TRBD2 (6 bases each). Germline CDR1 and CDR2: SGHTA and FQGNSA. The V end was cut by 2 bases, the J end by 5 bases, with 12 bases between. The CDR3 covers 14 residues. The CDR3 DNA sequence: TGTGCCAGCAGCTTATTTCAGGGGAGGGAGACCCAGTACTTC. Translated: CASSLFQGRETQYF.

The V and J genes are TRBV29-1 and TRBJ2-3; tentatively, D is TRBD2 (5 bases). The CDR3 is made up of 14 amino acids. Trimming cost V 4 bases and J 0 bases, with 11 bases left between them. Looked up from germline, CDR1 is SQVTM and CDR2 is ANQGSEA. CDR3 sequence (DNA): TGCAGCGTTGTAGGCGGGCTTAGCACAGATACGCAGTATTTT. This gives the protein CSVVGGLSTDTQYF.

This clone appeared a few times. V usage is TRBV7-6 and J usage is TRBJ2-1; TRBD1 matches at 7 bases. J lost 0 bases, V lost 3 bases, and 5 bases had no gene match. This CDR3 region has 16 residues. Germline V gives CDR1 SGHVS, CDR2 FNYEAQ. The chain's CDR3 is CASSFGRGSSYNEQFF. The CDR3 nucleotides are TGTGCCAGCAGCTTTGGCAGGGGGAGCTCCTACAATGAGCAGTTCTTC.

This clone appeared once. The gene calls are TRBV5-6 and TRBJ1-6, with unresolved D. The CDR3 length is 14 residues. The V end lost 4 bases, the J end lost 6 bases, and 11 bases lay between the germline ends. Per the germline V gene, CDR1 is SGHDT and CDR2 is YYEEEE. The DNA for the CDR3 is TGTGCCAGCAGCCGAACAGCCTTTAATTCACCCCTCCACTTT. It specifies CASSRTAFNSPLHF. Full variable domain (rest looked up from reference TRBV5-6 and TRBJ1-6): DAGVTQSPTHLIKTRGQQVTLRCSPKSGHDTVSWYQQALGQGPQFIFQYYEEEERQRGNFPDRFSGHQFPNYSSELNVNALLLGDSALYLCASSRTAFNSPLHFGNGTRLTVT.

The gene calls are TRBV10-3 and TRBJ1-5, with 8 bases that match TRBD1. Germline V gives CDR1 ENHRY, CDR2 SYGVKD. CDR3 length equals 15 residues. J lost 10 bases, V lost 2 bases, and 10 bases had no gene match. CDR3 sequence reads: CAISEEGQGATPQHF. Here the CDR3 DNA reads TGTGCCATCAGTGAGGAGGGTCAGGGGGCTACCCCCCAGCATTTT.

The chain joins TRBV5-1 to TRBJ1-1; TRBD1 agrees at 9 bases. Germline-derived CDR1 and CDR2 are SGHRS and YFSETQ. Trimming took 4 bases from V and 7 from J; bases not matched to a gene: 2. This CDR3 is 12 amino acids long. DNA of the CDR3: TGCGCCAGCAGCGTGGACAGGGGTGAAGCTTTCTTT. It yields the protein CASSVDRGEAFF.

The CDR3 sequence: CASSLALATNEKLFF. CDR3 in DNA: TGTGCCAGCAGCTTAGCGCTTGCAACTAATGAAAAACTGTTTTTT. The J gene is TRBJ1-4, the V gene TRBV7-6; D is ambiguous. Germline V gene lookup returns CDR1 SGHVS and CDR2 FNYEAQ. CDR3 size: 15 residues. V was clipped by 0 bases and J by 0 bases, with 5 bases between them.

The rearrangement uses TRBV5-6 and TRBJ2-1; no firm D call. Germline values: CDR1 SGHDT, CDR2 YYEEEE. V was pared by 0 bases and J by 6 bases, with 10 bases between. The CDR3 runs 14 residues. The DNA for the CDR3 is TGTGCCAGCAGCTTGGGGGTGCCTAGCAATGAGCAGTTCTTC. It yields the protein CASSLGVPSNEQFF.

This clone was counted only a few times. CDR3 region: CASSKDRDRLETQYF. The CDR3 nucleotides read TGTGCCAGCAGCAAAGATCGGGACAGGCTAGAGACCCAGTACTTC. The V call is TRBV6-1, the J call TRBJ2-5; 8 bases line up with TRBD1. Germline V CDR1 and CDR2: MNHNS, SASEGT. Trimming removed 6 bases from V and 4 bases from J; junction bases left unmatched: 10. CDR3 length: 15 residues.

The chain uses TRBV28 and TRBJ2-1; D unresolved. Germline CDR1 reads MDHEN; CDR2 reads SYDVKM. CDR3 length: 11 amino acids. V lost 2 bases to trimming and J lost 16 bases, with 12 bases between them. The CDR3 here is CASSLRETQFF. CDR3 nucleotide sequence: TGTGCCAGCAGTTTAAGAGAAACTCAATTCTTC.

This chain uses TRBV5-1 with TRBJ2-5; 8 positions agree with TRBD2. Trimming removed 2 bases from V and 5 bases from J; junction bases left unmatched: 5. The germline V gene has CDR1 SGHRS and CDR2 YFSETQ. This CDR3 is 14 amino acids long. As DNA, the CDR3 is TGCGCCAGCAGCTTCGGGACTAGGCATGAGACCCAGTACTTC. It specifies CASSFGTRHETQYF.

The rearrangement links TRBV5-1 to TRBJ2-5, with 7 bases matching TRBD1. This CDR3 has 14 residues. The trim removed 3 bases at V and 2 bases at J, leaving 4 bases unmatched. Germline loops: CDR1 SGHRS, CDR2 YFSETQ. The DNA for the CDR3 is TGCGCCAGCAGCTCGGGACAGCCACAAGAGACCCAGTACTTC. It is translated as CASSSGQPQETQYF.